This T cell receptor (beta chain) was sequenced in a study of long-term antiretroviral therapy in people with HIV. The CDR3 totals 13 residues. The germline CDR1 and CDR2 sequences are MGHRA and YSYEKL. Sequencing used immunoSEQ v3.0 at survey level. Here immunoSEQ multiplex PCR was the method, and the copy in TCRdb shows in-frame clones only, minus some. This table has fewer than 10,000 clones, 84% appearing once. Concerning this clone: At one of its ends the junction is not consistent with the germline gene, which may arise from a read error.

DNA was extracted from approximately 0.95-9.8 million thawed cryopreserved PBMC. Specimen: unsorted PBMCs, collected 0.3 years before starting antiretroviral therapy. This chain connects TRBV4-1 to TRBJ2-1; D not resolved. The sequence derives from a man aged 30 to 45 with HIV. The DNA for the CDR3 is TGCGCCACCAGCCGGAACGGCTACAATGAGCAGTTCTTC. As protein: CATSRNGYNEQFF.